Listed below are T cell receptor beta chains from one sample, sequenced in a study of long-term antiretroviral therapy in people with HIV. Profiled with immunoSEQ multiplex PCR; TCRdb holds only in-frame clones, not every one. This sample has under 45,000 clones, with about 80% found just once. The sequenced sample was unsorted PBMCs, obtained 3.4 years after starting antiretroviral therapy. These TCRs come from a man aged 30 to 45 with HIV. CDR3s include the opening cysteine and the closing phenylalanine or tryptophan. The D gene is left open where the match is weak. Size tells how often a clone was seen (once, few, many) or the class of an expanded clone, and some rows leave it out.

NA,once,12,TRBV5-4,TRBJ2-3,TGTGCCAGCAGCGACCTATCAGATACGCAGTATTTT,CASSDLSDTQYF
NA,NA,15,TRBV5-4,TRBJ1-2,TGTGCCAGCAGCTTGGAGGGACGGAGAAACTATGGCTACACCTTC,CASSLEGRRNYGYTF
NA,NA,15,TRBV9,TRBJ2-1,TGTGCCAGCTGCAGGGACTTAAATCCCTACAATGAGCAGTTCTTC,CASCRDLNPYNEQFF
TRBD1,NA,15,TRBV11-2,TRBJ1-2,TGTGCCAGCAGCCCCACCCCGGGACAGCACTATGGCTACACCTTC,CASSPTPGQHYGYTF
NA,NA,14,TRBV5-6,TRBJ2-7,TGTGCCAGCAGCCCCGGGAGTAACGGTAACGAGCAGTACTTC,CASSPGSNGNEQYF
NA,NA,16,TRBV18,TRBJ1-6,TGTGCCAGCTCGCAGAAACAAAGCTCCTATAATTCACCCCTCCACTTT,CASSQKQSSYNSPLHF
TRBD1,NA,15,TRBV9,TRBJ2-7,TGTGCCAGCAGCGTAGGACAGGGGGTCTCCTACGAGCAGTACTTC,CASSVGQGVSYEQYF
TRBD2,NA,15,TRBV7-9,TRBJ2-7,TGTGCCAGCAGCAGCGGGACTAGCTCAGTATACGAGCAGTACTTC,CASSSGTSSVYEQYF
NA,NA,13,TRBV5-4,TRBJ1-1,TGTGCCAGCAGCTTTCGAGGGTCCACTGAAGCTTTCTTT,CASSFRGSTEAFF
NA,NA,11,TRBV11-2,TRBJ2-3,TGTGCCAGCAGCTCGGGGGTTACGCAGTATTTT,CASSSGVTQYF
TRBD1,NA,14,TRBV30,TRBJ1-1,TGTGCCTGGAGTCAGGGCAGGGGGGTGACTGAAGCTTTCTTT,CAWSQGRGVTEAFF
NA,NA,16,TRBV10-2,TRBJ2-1,TGCGCCACGGGGCGAAGACAAAGGAGCTCCTACAATGAGCAGTTCTTC,CATGRRQRSSYNEQFF
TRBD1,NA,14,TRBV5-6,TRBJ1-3,TGTGCCAGCAGCTTGAGGGGGCGGGGAAACACCATATATTTT,CASSLRGRGNTIYF
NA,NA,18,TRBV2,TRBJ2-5,TGTGCCAGCAGTGACGCCGGGGCACAGCCCTCCGGGGAAGAGACCCAGTACTTC,CASSDAGAQPSGEETQYF
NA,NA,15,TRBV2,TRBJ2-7,TGTGCCAGCAGCCCTGGGCTAGCCCGCTCCTACGAGCAGTACTTC,CASSPGLARSYEQYF
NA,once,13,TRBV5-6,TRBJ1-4,TGTGCCAGCACTCAGGGGTATAATGAAAAACTGTTTTTT,CASTQGYNEKLFF
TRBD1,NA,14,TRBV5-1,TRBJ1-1,TGCGCCAGCAGCTCAGGACAGGAGAACACTGAAGCTTTCTTT,CASSSGQENTEAFF
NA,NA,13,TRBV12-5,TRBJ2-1,TGTGCTAGTGGTTTGGAGCCGGGTACTGAGCAGTTCTTC,CASGLEPGTEQFF
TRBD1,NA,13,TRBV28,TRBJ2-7,TGTGCCAGCAGAGGGACAGGGGGCTACGAGCAGTACTTC,CASRGTGGYEQYF
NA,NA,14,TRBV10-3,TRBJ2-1,TGTGCCACCGGATCAGGGGTGACAGGCAATGAGCAGTTCTTC,CATGSGVTGNEQFF
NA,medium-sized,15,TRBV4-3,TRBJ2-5,TGCGCCAGCAGCCAAGTTTACAGGGTCCAAGAGACCCAGTACTTC,CASSQVYRVQETQYF
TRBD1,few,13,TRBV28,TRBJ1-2,TGTGCCAGCAGTTTCGGACAGGGGAAACGCTACACCTTC,CASSFGQGKRYTF
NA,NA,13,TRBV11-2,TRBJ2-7,TGTGCCAGCAGCTACAGGGTTCGGGACGAGCAGTACTTC,CASSYRVRDEQYF
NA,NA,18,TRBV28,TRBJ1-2,TGTGCCAGCAGTTCTAATAACAGGGAGTTTGGCAATTGGGATGGCTACACCTTC,CASSSNNREFGNWDGYTF
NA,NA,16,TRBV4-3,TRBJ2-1,TGCGCCAGCAGCCAAGATTTAGCGGCCTCCTACAATGAGCAGTTCTTC,CASSQDLAASYNEQFF
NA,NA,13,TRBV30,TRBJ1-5,TGTGCCTGGAGTGGGTCGGGGGATCAGCCCCAGCATTTT,CAWSGSGDQPQHF
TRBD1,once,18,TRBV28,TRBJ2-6,TGTGCCAGCAGAGCCCCGGGACAGGGGGCATCTGGGGCCAACGTCCTGACTTTC,CASRAPGQGASGANVLTF
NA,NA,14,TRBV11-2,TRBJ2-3,TGTGCCAGCAGCTTAGATGTGGGCACAGATACGCAGTATTTT,CASSLDVGTDTQYF
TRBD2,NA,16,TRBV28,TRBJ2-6,TGTGCCAGCAGTTCCTATCGGGGGGGTGGGGCCAACGTCCTGACTTTC,CASSSYRGGGANVLTF
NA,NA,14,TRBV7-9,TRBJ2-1,TGTGCCAGCAGCTTAGAGGGACCCCTCAATGAGCAGTTCTTC,CASSLEGPLNEQFF
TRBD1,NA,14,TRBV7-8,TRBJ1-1,TGTGCCAGCAGCGCCAGACAGGGTTTGGCTGAAGCTTTCTTT,CASSARQGLAEAFF
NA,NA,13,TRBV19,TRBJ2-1,TGTGCCAGTAGATCTGGACAGTACAATGAGCAGTTCTTC,CASRSGQYNEQFF
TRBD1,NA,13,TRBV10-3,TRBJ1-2,TGTGCCATCAGTGAGACTCCCTCAGGGGGTCACACCTTC,CAISETPSGGHTF
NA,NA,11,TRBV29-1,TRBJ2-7,TGCAGCGCTAACGGGAACTACGAGCAGTACTTC,CSANGNYEQYF
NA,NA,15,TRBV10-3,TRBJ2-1,TGTGCCATCAGTGACGGGTCGAGGGACTACAATGAGCAGTTCTTC,CAISDGSRDYNEQFF
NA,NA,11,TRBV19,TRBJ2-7,TGTGCCAGTACTTCAGGGTACGAGCAGTACTTC,CASTSGYEQYF
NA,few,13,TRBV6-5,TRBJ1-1,TGTGCCAGCAGTTATAGGGGAATTACTGAAGCTTTCTTT,CASSYRGITEAFF
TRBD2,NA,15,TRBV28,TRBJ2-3,TGTGCCAGCAGTTTACTAGCGGGAGGATCAGATACGCAGTATTTT,CASSLLAGGSDTQYF
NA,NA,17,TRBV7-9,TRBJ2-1,TGTGCCAGCAGCTTTGGCCCTCTAGTATCCTCCTACAATGAGCAGTTCTTC,CASSFGPLVSSYNEQFF
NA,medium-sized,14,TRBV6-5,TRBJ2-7,TGTGCCAGCAGTTACGGAGGGGGCGGTTACGAGCAGTACTTC,CASSYGGGGYEQYF
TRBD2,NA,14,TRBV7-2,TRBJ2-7,TGTGCCGTGGCCGCGGGAGGGCCCTTGGGGGAGCAGTACTTC,CAVAAGGPLGEQYF
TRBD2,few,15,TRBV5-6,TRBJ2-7,TGTGCCAGCAGCTTGGCCGGAGCGGGAGGGGCCGAGCAGTACTTC,CASSLAGAGGAEQYF
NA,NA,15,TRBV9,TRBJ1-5,TGTGCCAGCAGCGCTGGGGGAGATGCCTGGCAGCCCCAGCATTTT,CASSAGGDAWQPQHF
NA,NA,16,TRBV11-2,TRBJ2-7,TGTGCCAGCAGCTTAGATCCCAGGGTAGGGTCCTACGAGCAGTACTTC,CASSLDPRVGSYEQYF
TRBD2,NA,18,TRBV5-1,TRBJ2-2,TGCGCCAGCAGCTTGACCAGACTAGCGGGAGGTGGCACCGGGGAGCTGTTTTTT,CASSLTRLAGGGTGELFF
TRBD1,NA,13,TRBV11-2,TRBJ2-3,TGTGCCAGCAGGCAGGGGGCCCTTGATACGCAGTATTTT,CASRQGALDTQYF
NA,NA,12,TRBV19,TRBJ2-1,TGTGCCAGTGGGGACTCCTACAATGAGCAGTTCTTC,CASGDSYNEQFF
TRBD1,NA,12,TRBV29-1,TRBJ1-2,TGCAGCACGGGACAGGGGAGCTATGGCTACACCTTC,CSTGQGSYGYTF
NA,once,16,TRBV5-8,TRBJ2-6,TGTGCCAGCAGCTTGGTTCCTCACTCTGGGGCCAACGTCCTGACTTTC,CASSLVPHSGANVLTF
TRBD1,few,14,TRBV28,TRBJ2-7,TGTGCCAGCAGCAAACAGGGACAGATCTACGAGCAGTACTTC,CASSKQGQIYEQYF
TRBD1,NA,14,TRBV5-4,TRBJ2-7,TGTGCCAGCAGCTTGGGACAGGGTGGGTACGAGCAGTACTTC,CASSLGQGGYEQYF
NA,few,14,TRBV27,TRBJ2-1,TGTGCCAGCAGTTTAAATGGAATACTCGATGAGCAGTTCTTC,CASSLNGILDEQFF
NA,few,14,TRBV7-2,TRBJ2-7,TGTGCCAGCAGCTTTAATCCTAGCACCCACGAGCAGTACTTC,CASSFNPSTHEQYF
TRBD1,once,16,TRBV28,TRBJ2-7,TGTGCCAGCAGTTTATACCCTGGGACAGGGAGAAGCGAGCAGTACTTC,CASSLYPGTGRSEQYF
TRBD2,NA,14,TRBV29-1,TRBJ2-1,TGCAGCGCGCAAGGGACTAGCCTAGGCAATGAGCAGTTCTTC,CSAQGTSLGNEQFF
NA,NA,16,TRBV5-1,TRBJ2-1,TGCGCCAGCAGCTTAACGTGGGGGGCGCCTTACAATGAGCAGTTCTTC,CASSLTWGAPYNEQFF
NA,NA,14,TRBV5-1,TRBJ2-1,TGCGCCAGCAGCTTGGCCCTCGGGGGCAATGAGCAGTTCTTC,CASSLALGGNEQFF
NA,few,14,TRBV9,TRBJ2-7,TGTGCCAGCAGCCCCAACGAGGAACCCTACGAGCAGTACTTC,CASSPNEEPYEQYF
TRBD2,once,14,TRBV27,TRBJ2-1,TGTGCCAGCAGTATGACTAGCCCCCACAATGAGCAGTTCTTC,CASSMTSPHNEQFF
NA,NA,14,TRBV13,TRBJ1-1,TGTGCCAGCAGCTCCATCGAGGTGAACACTGAAGCTTTCTTT,CASSSIEVNTEAFF